This TCR beta chain was captured in a study of blood T cell repertoires in COVID-19. About the research overall: In each case, the material was cDNA or gDNA derived from T cells, B-cell-depleted T cells, or PBMCs.

Data came from immunoSEQ multiplex PCR; TCRdb stores just in-frame clones and leaves some out. The sample consists of over 150,000 clones, approximately 91% of them appearing once. The TCR originated in a man aged 50-60 years with acute or convalescent COVID-19. Sequenced sample: peripheral blood.

This CDR3 reads CASSLVPSSGNTIYF. CDR3 DNA sequence: TGTGCCAGCAGCTTGGTTCCGAGCTCTGGAAACACCATATATTTT. The chain uses TRBV5-6 and TRBJ1-3; D not certain. The V gene lost 0 bases and the J gene lost 0 bases, with 7 bases spanning the gap. Per the germline V gene, CDR1 is SGHDT and CDR2 is YYEEEE. This CDR3 is 15 amino acids long. The variable domain in full, completed from reference TRBV5-6 and TRBJ1-3, reads DAGVTQSPTHLIKTRGQQVTLRCSPKSGHDTVSWYQQALGQGPQFIFQYYEEEERQRGNFPDRFSGHQFPNYSSELNVNALLLGDSALYLCASSLVPSSGNTIYFGEGSWLTVV.